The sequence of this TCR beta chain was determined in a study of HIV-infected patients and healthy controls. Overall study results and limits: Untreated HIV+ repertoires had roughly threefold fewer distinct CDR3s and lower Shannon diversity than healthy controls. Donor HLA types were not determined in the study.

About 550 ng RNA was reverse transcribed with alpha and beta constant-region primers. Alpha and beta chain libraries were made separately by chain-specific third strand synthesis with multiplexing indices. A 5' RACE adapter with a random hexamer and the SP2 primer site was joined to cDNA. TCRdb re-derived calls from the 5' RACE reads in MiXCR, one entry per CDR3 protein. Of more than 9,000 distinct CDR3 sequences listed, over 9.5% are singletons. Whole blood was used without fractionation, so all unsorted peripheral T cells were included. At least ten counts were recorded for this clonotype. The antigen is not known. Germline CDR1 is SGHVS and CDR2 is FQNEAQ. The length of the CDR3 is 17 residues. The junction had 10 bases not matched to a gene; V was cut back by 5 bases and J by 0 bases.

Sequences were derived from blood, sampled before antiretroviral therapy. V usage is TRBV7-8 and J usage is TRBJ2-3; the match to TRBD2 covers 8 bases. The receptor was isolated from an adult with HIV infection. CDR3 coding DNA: TGTGCCAGCAGCCACCCTACTAGCGGAGAGAGCACAGATACGCAGTATTTT. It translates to CASSHPTSGESTDTQYF.